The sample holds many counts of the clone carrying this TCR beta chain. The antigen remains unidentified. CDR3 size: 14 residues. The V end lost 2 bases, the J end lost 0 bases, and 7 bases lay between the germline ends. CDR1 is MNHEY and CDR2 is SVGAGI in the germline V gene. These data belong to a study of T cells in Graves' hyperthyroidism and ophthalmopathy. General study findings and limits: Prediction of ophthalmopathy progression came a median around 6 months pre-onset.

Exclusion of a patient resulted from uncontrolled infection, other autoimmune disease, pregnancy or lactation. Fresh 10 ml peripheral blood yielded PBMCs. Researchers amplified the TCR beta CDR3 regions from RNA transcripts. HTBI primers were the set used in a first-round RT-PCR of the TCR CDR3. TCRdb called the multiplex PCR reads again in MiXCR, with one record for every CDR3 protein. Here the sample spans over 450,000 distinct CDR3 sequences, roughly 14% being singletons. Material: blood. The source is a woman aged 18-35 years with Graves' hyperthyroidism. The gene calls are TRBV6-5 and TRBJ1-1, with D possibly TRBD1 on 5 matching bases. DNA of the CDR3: TGTGCCAGCAGTTACCGCAGGGTGAACACTGAAGCTTTCTTT. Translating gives CASSYRRVNTEAFF.